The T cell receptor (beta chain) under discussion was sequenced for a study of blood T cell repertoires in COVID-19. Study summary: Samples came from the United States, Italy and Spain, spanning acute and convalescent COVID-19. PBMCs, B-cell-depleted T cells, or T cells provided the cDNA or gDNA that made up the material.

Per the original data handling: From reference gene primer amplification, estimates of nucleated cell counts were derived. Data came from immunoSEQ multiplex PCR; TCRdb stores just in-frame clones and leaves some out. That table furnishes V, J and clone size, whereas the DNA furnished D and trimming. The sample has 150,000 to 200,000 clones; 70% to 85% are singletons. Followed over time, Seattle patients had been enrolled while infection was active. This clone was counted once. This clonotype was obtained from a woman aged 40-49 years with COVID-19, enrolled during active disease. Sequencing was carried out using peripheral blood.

The CDR3 DNA sequence: TGCGCCAGCAGCCACCGGGATCCTCCCTACGAGCAGTACTTC. It yields the protein CASSHRDPPYEQYF. The chain uses TRBV4-1 and TRBJ2-7; D might be TRBD2 (5 bases). The CDR3 runs 14 residues. Trimming removed 3 bases at V and 2 bases at J, with 11 bases between. Germline CDR1 and CDR2: MGHRA and YSYEKL.